This passage covers 5 T cell receptor beta chains from one sample sequenced in a study of blood T cell repertoires in COVID-19. Profiling relied on immunoSEQ multiplex PCR, and the TCRdb table lists in-frame clones only, not all of them. Of approximately 160,000 clones in the sample, less than 90% are singletons; the top ten hold roughly 14%. Sequences were obtained from peripheral blood. These receptors were collected from a man between 18 and 35 years old with active or convalescent COVID-19.

V usage is TRBV4-2 and J usage is TRBJ2-3; the D gene is possibly TRBD2 (5 bases). The CDR3 contains 17 residues. Germline CDR1 and CDR2: LGHNA and YNFKEQ. The ends were cut back, 2 bases at V and 3 bases at J, with 18 bases in the middle. The CDR3 loop reads CASSQRGLLPGTDTQYF. Written as DNA, the CDR3 is TGTGCCAGCAGCCAAAGAGGGCTCCTACCTGGGACAGATACGCAGTATTTT.

The rearrangement joins TRBV9 to TRBJ2-3, with 11 positions matching TRBD2. Germline values: CDR1 SGDLS, CDR2 YYNGEE. The CDR3 extends over 17 amino acids. V was pared by 0 bases and J by 6 bases, with 9 bases of the junction left unmatched. The CDR3, as DNA: TGTGCCAGCAGCGTAGGACCTAGCGGGAGGTTATCCGATACGCAGTATTTT. Translating gives CASSVGPSGRLSDTQYF.

The rearrangement links TRBV7-3 to TRBJ2-2, with 12 nucleotides matching TRBD2. CDR1 is SGHTA, CDR2 FQGTGA, per germline. V trimming: 5 bases; J trimming: 4 bases; junction bases outside the gene matches: 2. This CDR3 is 15 amino acids long. The CDR3 nucleotides are TGTGCCAGCAGCGTACTAGCGGGAGGCACCGGGGAGCTGTTTTTT. It encodes CASSVLAGGTGELFF.

This sequence joins TRBV5-4 and TRBJ1-2; D may be TRBD1 (5 bases). The length of the CDR3 is 15 residues. Germline V CDR1 and CDR2: SGHNT, YYREEE (reference sequence). The germline V and J ends were trimmed by 5 bases and 0 bases, with 14 bases remaining between them. The CDR3 is CASSPGTSSNYGYTF. CDR3 coding DNA: TGTGCCAGCAGTCCTGGGACTTCCTCTAACTATGGCTACACCTTC. The full variable domain, its missing parts supplied by reference TRBV5-4 and TRBJ1-2, is ETGVTQSPTHLIKTRGQQVTLRCSSQSGHNTVSWYQQALGQGPQFIFQYYREEENGRGNFPPRFSGLQFPNYSSELNVNALELDDSALYLCASSPGTSSNYGYTFGSGTRLTVV.

The chain combines TRBV7-2 with TRBJ1-1; 7 nucleotides agree with TRBD1. V lost 6 bases and J lost 4; bases outside the gene matches: 11. The CDR3 runs 15 residues. Per the germline V gene, CDR1 is SGHTA and CDR2 is FQGNSA. In DNA, the CDR3 is TGTGCCAGCAGTTACATTGACAGGGACGGCACTGAAGCTTTCTTT. Protein: CASSYIDRDGTEAFF.